Below, 9 T cell receptor beta chains from the same sample are listed, as sequenced in a study of T cells expressing NK-cell markers. TCRdb re-called the 5' RACE reads, yielding one record per CDR3 amino acid sequence without DNA. Its table lists about 260,000 distinct CDR3 sequences. The sample taken for sequencing was blood T cells: a sorted CD56 or NKG2C T cell subset, CD4+ or CD8+ T cells, or bulk PBMC T cells (not recorded which). These receptors were collected from a woman between 18 and 75 years old in good health.

This rearrangement joins TRBV20-1 to TRBJ1-5; TCRdb indicates TRBD1, and absent DNA this call remains unverified. This CDR3 comprises 14 residues. CDR1 and CDR2 (germline): DFQATT, SNEGSKA (reference sequence). The CDR3 region is CSARVRGGGQPQHF.

The chain combines TRBV4-3 with TRBJ1-6; TCRdb names TRBD1, which stays unverified in the absence of DNA. The germline V gene encodes CDR1 LGHNA and CDR2 YSLEER. The CDR3 has 15 residues. The CDR3 here is CASSQDGQGNSPLHF.

The chain carries TRBV3-1 and TRBJ1-2. The CDR3 has 13 amino acids. Looked up from germline, CDR1 is LGHDT and CDR2 is YNNKEL (reference sequence). The CDR3 here is CASSQAWGSGYTF.

The V gene is TRBV9, the J gene TRBJ2-3; TCRdb selects TRBD1, and the lack of DNA leaves this call unchecked. The CDR3 extends over 15 amino acids. Germline CDR1 is SGDLS and CDR2 is YYNGEE. The CDR3 here is CASSVAGPGTDTQYF.

The genes are TRBV12-3 or TRBV12-4 and TRBJ1-5; the TCRdb D gene call, TRBD1, has no DNA to confirm it. CDR3 length equals 16 residues. The CDR3 spells CASRHSTGFSNQPQHF.

This sequence joins TRBV7-2 and TRBJ2-3; TCRdb's D call, TRBD2, is unchecked because there is no DNA. Germline loops: CDR1 SGHTA, CDR2 FQGNSA. The CDR3 has 15 residues. The CDR3 sequence: CASSPLAGAEDTQYF.

The gene calls are TRBV5-1 and TRBJ2-3. The germline V gene encodes CDR1 SGHRS and CDR2 YFSETQ. This CDR3 contains 11 residues. CDR3 region: CASSRSDTQYF.

The chain recombines TRBV20-1 with TRBJ2-1; TCRdb picks TRBD1, but there is no DNA to check that call. Germline values: CDR1 DFQATT, CDR2 SNEGSKA (reference sequence). The CDR3 is made up of 16 amino acids. The CDR3 sequence: CSARDIGGVSYNEQFF.

V and J are TRBV29-1 and TRBJ2-4; with no DNA, the TCRdb D assignment of TRBD1 cannot be verified. The V gene's germline CDR1 is SQVTM and CDR2 ANQGSEA. The CDR3 covers 15 residues. The CDR3 reads CSVEGGRGGKNIQYF.